A selection of T cell receptor beta chains follows, all from one sample in a study of cytomegalovirus exposure and HLA in healthy donors. Using immunoSEQ multiplex PCR, the repertoire was profiled, and TCRdb retains in-frame clones only, with some absent. Of roughly 87,000 clones in the sample, about 85% were seen once. Sequenced sample: PBMCs. All receptors derive from a woman aged 40 to 50 in good health and CMV-seropositive. CDR3s include the opening cysteine and the closing phenylalanine or tryptophan. The D gene is left open where the match is weak. Size tells how often a clone was seen (once, few, many) or the class of an expanded clone, and some rows leave it out.

size,J,D,length,V,DNA,CDR3
NA,TRBJ2-1,NA,16,TRBV4-2,TGTGCCAGCAGCCAAGATGTGGAGGAGGGGACCAATGAGCAGTTCTTC,CASSQDVEEGTNEQFF
NA,TRBJ2-5,TRBD2,18,TRBV29-1,TGCAGCGTTACTAGCCTGAGCGGGAGGGCCGCCTGGATAAAGACCCAGTACTTC,CSVTSLSGRAAWIKTQYF
NA,TRBJ1-5,NA,15,TRBV4-2,TGTGCCAGCAGCCAAGATGGCACAGGTAGCCAGCCCCAGCATTTT,CASSQDGTGSQPQHF
few,TRBJ1-2,NA,15,TRBV6-1,TGTGCCAGCAGTGAAAGGGAGTCTCCTCTATGGGGCTACACCTTC,CASSERESPLWGYTF
NA,TRBJ2-7,NA,12,TRBV7-9,TGTGCCAGCAGCTTAGGGGCCTACGAGCAGTACTTC,CASSLGAYEQYF
NA,TRBJ2-3,NA,14,TRBV28,TGTGCCAGCAGTCAATCCCCAGAAACAGATACGCAGTATTTT,CASSQSPETDTQYF
NA,TRBJ2-7,NA,15,TRBV28,TGTGCCAGCAGTTTACGTACAGGGCTGGCACTCGAGCAGTACTTC,CASSLRTGLALEQYF
NA,TRBJ2-5,NA,15,TRBV7-9,TGTGCCAGCAGCTTAGTTGATAAGAGGAGAGAGACCCAGTACTTC,CASSLVDKRRETQYF
NA,TRBJ1-5,NA,15,TRBV30,TGTGCCTGGAGTGGCGGCGGTCTAATCAATCAGCCCCAGCATTTT,CAWSGGGLINQPQHF
NA,TRBJ1-2,NA,16,TRBV10-2,TGCGCCAGCAGTGAGGGGGGGGGATCGTTGAGCTATGGCTACACCTTC,CASSEGGGSLSYGYTF
NA,TRBJ2-7,TRBD2,15,TRBV18,TGTGCCAGCTCACCATTGGGAGGGAACTCCTACGAGCAGTACTTC,CASSPLGGNSYEQYF
once,TRBJ1-5,NA,14,TRBV5-8,TGTGCCAGCAGCCCTTTGAGAGGCAATCAGCCCCAGCATTTT,CASSPLRGNQPQHF
few,TRBJ2-1,NA,14,TRBV10-3,TGTGCCATCAGTGAGCCCTCTTCCTACAATGAGCAGTTCTTC,CAISEPSSYNEQFF
NA,TRBJ1-2,NA,18,TRBV14,TGTGCCAGCAGCCCTGGCGGAGGGAATGTGGAACTCGGCTTGGGCTACACCTTC,CASSPGGGNVELGLGYTF
NA,TRBJ2-2,TRBD1,20,TRBV9,TGTGCCAGCAGCGTTTTACCCAACTCCATGACAGGGGATGGAACCGGGGAGCTGTTTTTT,CASSVLPNSMTGDGTGELFF
NA,TRBJ1-1,NA,13,TRBV28,TGTGCCAGCAGTTCAAAGTCGGTTACCGAAGCTTTCTTT,CASSSKSVTEAFF
once,TRBJ2-7,TRBD1,13,TRBV15,TGTGCCACCAGCGGGCGACAGGGAGACGAGCAGTACTTC,CATSGRQGDEQYF
NA,TRBJ1-5,NA,16,TRBV23-1,TGCGCCAGCAGTCAATCTGAGGGAACTAGCAATCAGCCCCAGCATTTT,CASSQSEGTSNQPQHF
NA,TRBJ1-3,NA,16,TRBV5-1,TGCGCCAGCAGCCTACGGTCCACGCTCTCTGGAAACACCATATATTTT,CASSLRSTLSGNTIYF
NA,TRBJ1-5,TRBD1,16,TRBV7-9,TGTGCCAGCAGCGCCGGACAGGGAGGCAGCAATCAGCCCCAGCATTTT,CASSAGQGGSNQPQHF
once,TRBJ1-2,TRBD1,15,TRBV7-9,TGTGCCAGCAGCTCGGGCCGGGACAGGGTTGATGGCTACACCTTC,CASSSGRDRVDGYTF
NA,TRBJ1-2,NA,13,TRBV29-1,TGCAGCGTCCCCAATAGATTCGACTATGGCTACACCTTC,CSVPNRFDYGYTF
NA,TRBJ1-5,NA,14,TRBV6-1,TGTGCCAGCAGTGGGCGGACAGTATTAGGGCCCCAGCATTTT,CASSGRTVLGPQHF
NA,TRBJ1-4,TRBD1,15,TRBV19,TGTGCCAGTATTCTAAGGACAGGGCGGCCCGAAAAACTGTTTTTT,CASILRTGRPEKLFF
NA,TRBJ1-1,NA,15,TRBV19,TGTGCCAGTAGTAGGAGGACAGAGATGAACACTGAAGCTTTCTTT,CASSRRTEMNTEAFF
NA,TRBJ1-1,NA,13,TRBV2,TGTGCCAGCAGCGCGACAGCGAACACTGAAGCTTTCTTT,CASSATANTEAFF
NA,TRBJ2-7,TRBD2,16,TRBV28,TGTGCCAGCAGTTTGGAAGCCCCCAGCGGGAGATACGAGCAGTACTTC,CASSLEAPSGRYEQYF
NA,TRBJ2-1,NA,12,TRBV30,TGTGCCTGGAGTGTACAGGGCAATGAGCAGTTCTTC,CAWSVQGNEQFF
NA,TRBJ2-6,TRBD1,15,TRBV2,TGTGCCAGCAGTGAGACAGGGGCTGGGGCCAACGTCCTGACTTTC,CASSETGAGANVLTF
NA,TRBJ2-7,NA,15,TRBV9,TGTGCCAGCAGCGTAGGGACAACCAGCTCCTACGAGCAGTACTTC,CASSVGTTSSYEQYF
NA,TRBJ1-5,NA,15,TRBV30,TGTGCCTGGAGCCATGGGGGGGCTAGCAATCAGCCCCAGCATTTT,CAWSHGGASNQPQHF
NA,TRBJ1-1,NA,15,TRBV6-1,TGTGCCAGCAGTCAAGCATGGCAGGGGAGCACTGAAGCTTTCTTT,CASSQAWQGSTEAFF
NA,TRBJ2-5,TRBD2,15,TRBV7-9,TGTGCCAGCAGCCGGACTAGCGGCCGCCCGGAGACCCAGTACTTC,CASSRTSGRPETQYF
NA,TRBJ2-7,TRBD1,14,TRBV28,TGTGCCAGCCGACGGGACAGGGTCAGGAACGAGCAGTACTTC,CASRRDRVRNEQYF
NA,TRBJ2-1,NA,12,TRBV7-8,TGTGCCAGCAGCTCCGGACTTAATGAGCAGTTCTTC,CASSSGLNEQFF
NA,TRBJ1-2,NA,11,TRBV29-1,TGCAGCGGGCAAGGGGGGGATGGCTACACCTTC,CSGQGGDGYTF
NA,TRBJ2-7,TRBD2,15,TRBV28,TGTGCCAGCAGTTTAAGCGGGGGGTATTTCTACGAGCAGTACTTC,CASSLSGGYFYEQYF
few,TRBJ1-1,NA,13,TRBV6-1,TGTGCCAGCAGTGACGGGGGGAGGACTGAAGCTTTCTTT,CASSDGGRTEAFF
once,TRBJ2-1,TRBD2,15,TRBV4-2,TGTGCCAGCAGCCAAGAGGTACTAGCGAACAATGAGCAGTTCTTC,CASSQEVLANNEQFF
NA,TRBJ2-7,TRBD1,14,TRBV6-1,TGTGCCAGCAGTGTTACCGGGACAGGCCGCGAGCAGTACTTC,CASSVTGTGREQYF
NA,TRBJ2-3,NA,14,TRBV12-5,TGTGCTAGTGGTTTGTCGCTAGCAGGAGATACGCAGTATTTT,CASGLSLAGDTQYF
NA,TRBJ2-1,NA,15,TRBV9,TGTGCCAGCAGCGTAGGAAACGGACTTTACAATGAGCAGTTCTTC,CASSVGNGLYNEQFF
NA,TRBJ2-7,NA,15,TRBV5-4,TGTGCCAGCAGCTTGTATGAGGCAGAAAACTACGAGCAGTACTTC,CASSLYEAENYEQYF
NA,TRBJ2-7,NA,17,TRBV5-1,TGCGCCAGCAGCTTGGGGACCGGGACAAATCCTCCCTACGAGCAGTACTTC,CASSLGTGTNPPYEQYF
NA,TRBJ1-5,NA,15,TRBV5-5,TGTGCCAGCAGCTGGGGGGGCGGGAGCAATCAGCCCCAGCATTTT,CASSWGGGSNQPQHF
NA,TRBJ1-1,TRBD1,15,TRBV15,TGTGCCACCAGCAGAGATATCGACAGGGTGCTTGAAGCTTTCTTT,CATSRDIDRVLEAFF
NA,TRBJ2-1,TRBD2,17,TRBV19,TGTGCCAGTAGTATACTAGGGTCGGGGGGGGTCGTGGTTGAGCAGTTCTTC,CASSILGSGGVVVEQFF
NA,TRBJ2-1,TRBD2,23,TRBV12-5,TGTGCTAGTGGTTTGGTAGAAAAAATTGGGCTGGTTACTAGCGGGACTACCCACAATGAGCAGTTCTTC,CASGLVEKIGLVTSGTTHNEQFF
NA,TRBJ2-1,TRBD2,16,TRBV4-1,TGCGCCAGCAGCCCTCTGCGGGCGGGAGAGGAGAATGAGCAGTTCTTC,CASSPLRAGEENEQFF
NA,TRBJ2-5,NA,11,TRBV2,TGTGCCAGCGGAGTGCAAGAGACCCAGTACTTC,CASGVQETQYF
NA,TRBJ1-2,NA,15,TRBV19,TGTGCCAGTAGTATGGAGGCACACCTTGGCTATGGCTACACCTTC,CASSMEAHLGYGYTF
NA,TRBJ2-1,NA,16,TRBV21-1,TGTGCCAGCAGCAGTAGGCGCGGCGGAGACTACAATGAGCAGTTCTTC,CASSSRRGGDYNEQFF
once,TRBJ2-2,TRBD1,15,TRBV30,TGTGCCTGGAGGTGGACAGGCCTAGACACCGGGGAGCTGTTTTTT,CAWRWTGLDTGELFF
NA,TRBJ1-3,NA,14,TRBV7-9,TGTGCCAGCAGCAATTCTCTGGCCGGAAACACCATATATTTT,CASSNSLAGNTIYF